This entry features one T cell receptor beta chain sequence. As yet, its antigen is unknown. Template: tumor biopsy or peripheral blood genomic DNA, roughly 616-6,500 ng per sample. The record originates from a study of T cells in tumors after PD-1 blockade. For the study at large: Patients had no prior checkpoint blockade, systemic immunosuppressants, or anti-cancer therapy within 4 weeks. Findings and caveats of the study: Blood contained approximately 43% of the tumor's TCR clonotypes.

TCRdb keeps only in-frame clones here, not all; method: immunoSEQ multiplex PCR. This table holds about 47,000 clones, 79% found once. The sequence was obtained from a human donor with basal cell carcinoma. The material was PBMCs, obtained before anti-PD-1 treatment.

CDR3 nucleotides: TGTGCCAGCAGTTACCAAAGGGGGGATCCCTACGAGCAGTACTTC. Translating it yields CASSYQRGDPYEQYF. The chain employs TRBV6-5 and TRBJ2-7; D is tentatively TRBD1 or TRBD2 (6 bases each). Germline V gives CDR1 MNHEY, CDR2 SVGAGI. The ends were cut back, 2 bases at V and 2 bases at J, with 13 bases in the middle. CDR3 length: 15 amino acids.